The source of this T cell receptor beta chain is a study of metastatic and nonmetastatic thyroid tumors. The wider study: Repertoires were compared across blood and tumor or nodule tissue from malignant and benign thyroid patients. Study observations and caveats: Benign nodules reportedly had significantly lower TCR beta diversity than malignant thyroid tumors in blood and tumor.

Per the germline V gene, CDR1 is GTSNPN and CDR2 is SVGIG (reference sequence). V lost 3 bases and J 1 base, leaving 10 bases between the germline ends. The CDR3 contains 13 residues. Original analysis: CDR3 was compared across clinicopathological groups, and the resulting differences were used to build a distant-metastasis classifier for papillary thyroid cancer. Using MiXCR, TCRdb reanalyzed the PCR reads. The V and J calls shown here were made by TCRdb, not taken from the authors' results. The sample includes under 55,000 clones, roughly 15% of them seen just once. Treatment of any kind had been given to no patient before thyroid surgery. Worth noting for this clone: Its target is not known.

This clonotype was obtained from a female donor with papillary thyroid cancer or a benign thyroid nodule (not recorded which). Some clones in this sample may be carry-over from other donors' samples. The rearrangement links TRBV30 to TRBJ2-7, with D possibly TRBD1 on 6 matching bases. The specimen sequenced was blood. The CDR3 here is CAWRGAVSYEQYF. For the CDR3, the DNA is TGTGCCTGGAGGGGGGCAGTATCCTACGAGCAGTACTTC.